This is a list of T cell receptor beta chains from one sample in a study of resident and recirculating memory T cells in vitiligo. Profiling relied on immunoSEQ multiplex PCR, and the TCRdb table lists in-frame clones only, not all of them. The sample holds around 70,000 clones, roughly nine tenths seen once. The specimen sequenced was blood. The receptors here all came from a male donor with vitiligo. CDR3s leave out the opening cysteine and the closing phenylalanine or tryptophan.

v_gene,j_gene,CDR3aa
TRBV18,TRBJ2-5,ASSPEDLTGTQY
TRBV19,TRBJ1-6,ASSTGQGVPLH
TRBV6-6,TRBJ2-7,ASGGRDIYEQY
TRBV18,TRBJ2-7,ASSQTTGTHYEQY
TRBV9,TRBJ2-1,ASSVQGRGVGAEQF
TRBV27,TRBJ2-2,ASSRGLAGGNTGELF
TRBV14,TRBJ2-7,ASSHSYEQY
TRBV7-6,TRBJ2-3,ASSLGSSADTQY
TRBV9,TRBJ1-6,ASSVAGGDSPLH
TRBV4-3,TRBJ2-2,ASSVRSSGRNTGELF
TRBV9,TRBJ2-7,ASSLNRNSYEQY
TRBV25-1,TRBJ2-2,ASSALEGSRGTGELF